A selection of T cell receptor beta chains follows, all from one sample in a study of T cell responses to AZD1222 COVID-19 vaccine. TCRdb's copy holds only in-frame clones and misses some; the assay was immunoSEQ multiplex PCR. The sample has under 200,000 clones; around 87% are singletons. The input for sequencing was peripheral blood, taken on day 0 of MenACWY control vaccination. The receptor set was obtained from an adult in good health. CDR3s include the opening cysteine and the closing phenylalanine or tryptophan. A D gene is named only where the DNA matches it firmly. Size is stated for part of the rows, as once, few or many counts, or as a class when the clone is expanded.

TRBJ2-7	TRBV7-9	NA	NA	CASSLGPVEQYF	TGTGCCAGCAGCTTAGGTCCAGTCGAGCAGTACTTC
TRBJ2-7	TRBV13	TRBD2	NA	CASSLVGGSSYEQYF	TGTGCCAGCAGCTTAGTCGGCGGGAGTTCCTACGAGCAGTACTTC
TRBJ2-7	TRBV21-1	NA	NA	CASSIRLAGPPSIYEQYF	TGTGCCAGCAGCATCCGACTAGCGGGACCCCCTTCAATTTACGAGCAGTACTTC
TRBJ2-7	TRBV4-2	NA	NA	CASSPVGERVYEQYF	TGTGCCAGCAGCCCGGTAGGCGAGCGGGTCTACGAGCAGTACTTC
TRBJ2-2	TRBV28	NA	NA	CASMAVMNTGELFF	TGTGCCAGCATGGCGGTCATGAACACCGGGGAGCTGTTTTTT
TRBJ1-2	TRBV27	NA	NA	CASSSLDRRISYGYTF	TGTGCCAGCAGTTCCCTAGACAGGCGGATCTCCTATGGCTACACCTTC
TRBJ2-2	TRBV7-2	NA	NA	CAILPGSRNTGELFF	TGTGCCATCCTTCCTGGGAGCCGGAACACCGGGGAGCTGTTTTTT
TRBJ2-3	TRBV6-4	NA	NA	CASSAWDTDTQYF	TGTGCCAGCAGTGCGTGGGACACAGATACGCAGTATTTT
TRBJ2-7	TRBV15	TRBD1	NA	CATRNPGGYEQYF	TGTGCCACCAGAAATCCAGGGGGCTACGAGCAGTACTTC
TRBJ2-5	TRBV6-5	TRBD1	NA	CASSYAGGAETQYF	TGTGCCAGCAGTTACGCAGGGGGCGCCGAGACCCAGTACTTC
TRBJ1-2	TRBV4-2	NA	NA	CASSQERDYGYTF	TGTGCCAGCAGCCAAGAGAGGGACTATGGCTACACCTTC
TRBJ2-1	TRBV27	NA	NA	CASSSYGNEQFF	TGTGCCAGCAGTTCGTACGGCAATGAGCAGTTCTTC
TRBJ1-6	TRBV6-2/TRBV6-3	NA	NA	CASSSPTVSPLHF	TGTGCCAGCAGTAGCCCGACAGTTTCACCCCTCCACTTT
TRBJ1-1	TRBV14	TRBD1	once	CASSRRDSVYVTEAFF	TGTGCCAGCAGCCGCCGGGACAGCGTATATGTCACTGAAGCTTTCTTT
TRBJ1-6	TRBV20-1	TRBD1	NA	CSARTGSPLHF	TGCAGTGCACGGACAGGATCACCCCTCCACTTT
TRBJ1-2	TRBV7-9	NA	few	CASSAQEINGYTF	TGTGCCAGCAGCGCCCAAGAAATCAATGGCTACACCTTC
TRBJ1-2	TRBV28	TRBD1	NA	CASSLGGQGGNYGYTF	TGTGCCAGCAGTTTAGGGGGACAGGGGGGTAACTATGGCTACACCTTC
TRBJ2-2	TRBV9	NA	NA	CASSAQSANTGELFF	TGTGCCAGCAGCGCTCAGAGCGCGAACACCGGGGAGCTGTTTTTT
TRBJ2-7	TRBV27	NA	NA	CASSLSSGIGYEQYF	TGTGCCAGCAGTTTATCTTCAGGGATCGGCTACGAGCAGTACTTC
TRBJ2-4	TRBV4-2	NA	NA	CASSQAGALGIDIQYF	TGTGCCAGCAGCCAAGCGGGCGCCCTCGGCATTGACATTCAGTACTTC
TRBJ1-5	TRBV6-1	NA	once	CASSEGFGNQPQHF	TGTGCCAGCAGTGAGGGATTTGGCAATCAGCCCCAGCATTTT